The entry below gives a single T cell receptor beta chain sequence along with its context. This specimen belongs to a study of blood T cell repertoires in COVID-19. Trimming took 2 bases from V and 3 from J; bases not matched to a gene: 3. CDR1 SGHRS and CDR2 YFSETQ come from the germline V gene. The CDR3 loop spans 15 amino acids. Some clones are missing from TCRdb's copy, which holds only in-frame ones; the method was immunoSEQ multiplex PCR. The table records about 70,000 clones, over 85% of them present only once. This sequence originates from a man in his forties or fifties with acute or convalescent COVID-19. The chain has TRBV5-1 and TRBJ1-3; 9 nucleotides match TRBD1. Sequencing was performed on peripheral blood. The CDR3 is CASSLQGAFGNTIYF. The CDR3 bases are TGCGCCAGCAGCTTACAGGGGGCGTTTGGAAACACCATATATTTT.